This TCR beta chain was sequenced during a study of human T cells and chemical hapten exposure (dated by TCRdb to about 2021). Regarding the study in general: Libraries were pooled for sequencing, and per-sample TCR yields varied mainly because of small differences in library volumes within the pool. This study followed changes in the peripheral blood TCR repertoire in vivo during primary and secondary sensitization of alopecia patients to the hapten diphenylcyclopropenone (DPC). Both TCR alpha and TCR beta chains were sequenced from each blood RNA sample.

Total RNA was isolated from unfractionated whole blood collected in Tempus Blood RNA tubes. Five healthy volunteers acted as controls for TCR sequencing and had blood drawn at day 0, 2 weeks and 6 weeks. The method behind the library was 5' RACE. Sequencing relied on an Illumina MiSeq. Library preparation attached unique molecular identifiers to individual cDNA molecules for quantitative, reproducible TCR counting. Under the source paper's analysis protocol: A median of roughly 98,000 TCRs per sample was observed, with a range of about 20,000 to 750,000. V, J and CDR3 annotation of the TCR reads was carried out using the Decombinator software suite. For PS versus PT1 abundance plots, all samples were subsampled to the same number of TCRs (28,000). TCRs were defined as expanded if absent before sensitization and observed at least eight times at the 2-week time point. TCRdb reran the public reads through fastp at Q25 and MiXCR, keeping productive beta chains. Under each unique CDR3 protein, matching rows form one entry showing the most common genes and DNA. The V and J calls follow TCRdb's processing rather than the paper's. The sample table holds 70,000 to 85,000 distinct CDR3 sequences, of which approximately 16% were seen once. The ten biggest clones cover approximately 7% of the sample.

What the study reported, not specific to this receptor: DPC sensitization did not change how many TCRs were above 1 in 1000 frequency, and no evidence was found of alterations in global repertoire structure. Repeated subsampling changed both the strength of the expansion versus patch-test correlation and the threshold at which that correlation became significant.

This clonotype was found once. Its antigen specificity is not known. It has no much larger one-base neighbor in the sample; base qualities were not kept. A single read is weak support. This clonotype was sampled from a female donor in good health.

CDR3 loop: CASSPPLTSGRGSTDTQYF. The nucleotide sequence reads TGTGCCAGCAGCCCACCACTGACTAGCGGGAGAGGGAGCACAGATACGCAGTATTTT. The rearranged chain carries TRBV3-1 and TRBJ2-3; 12 bases in the junction line up with TRBD2. The CDR3 contains 19 residues, cysteine and phenylalanine counted. Kept here is only the CDR3 DNA, which spans 57 bases and is read in frame from base 1. The germline V gene encodes CDR1 LGHDT and CDR2 YNNKEL (reference sequence). Germline trimming amounts to 4 bases on V and 0 bases on J, with 11 as the count of junction bases outside the gene matches.